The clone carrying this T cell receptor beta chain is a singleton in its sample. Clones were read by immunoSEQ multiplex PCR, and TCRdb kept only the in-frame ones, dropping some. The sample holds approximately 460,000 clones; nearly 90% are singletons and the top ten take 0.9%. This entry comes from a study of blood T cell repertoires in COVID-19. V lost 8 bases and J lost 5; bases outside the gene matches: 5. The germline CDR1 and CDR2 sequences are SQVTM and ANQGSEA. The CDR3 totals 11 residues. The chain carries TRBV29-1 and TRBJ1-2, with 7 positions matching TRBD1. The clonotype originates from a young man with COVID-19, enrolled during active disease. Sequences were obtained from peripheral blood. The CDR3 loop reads CSTGTEYGYTF. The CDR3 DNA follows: TGCAGCACCGGGACAGAGTATGGCTACACCTTC. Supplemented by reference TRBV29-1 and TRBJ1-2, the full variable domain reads SAVISQKPSRDICQRGTSLTIQCQVDSQVTMMFWYRQQPGQSLTLIATANQGSEATYESGFVIDKFPISRPNLTFSTLTVSNMSPEDSSIYLCSTGTEYGYTFGSGTRLTVV.